This T cell receptor beta chain originates from a study of cytomegalovirus exposure and HLA in healthy donors. The germline V gene has CDR1 SGDLS and CDR2 YYNGEE. The CDR3 sequence is 15 residues long. V gave up 0 bases and J gave up 6 bases, with 14 bases separating them. This clone was seen a single time. TCRdb's copy holds only in-frame clones and misses some; the assay was immunoSEQ multiplex PCR. This table has around 150,000 clones, 90% to 95% appearing once. The rearrangement joins TRBV9 to TRBJ2-3; D might be TRBD2 (6 bases). The TCR sequence derives from a man aged 18 to 29 in good health and CMV-seronegative. The sample taken for sequencing was PBMCs. The CDR3 DNA follows: TGTGCCAGCAGCGTAGTCGGGACGGCGGGGGATACGCAGTATTTT. It codes for CASSVVGTAGDTQYF.